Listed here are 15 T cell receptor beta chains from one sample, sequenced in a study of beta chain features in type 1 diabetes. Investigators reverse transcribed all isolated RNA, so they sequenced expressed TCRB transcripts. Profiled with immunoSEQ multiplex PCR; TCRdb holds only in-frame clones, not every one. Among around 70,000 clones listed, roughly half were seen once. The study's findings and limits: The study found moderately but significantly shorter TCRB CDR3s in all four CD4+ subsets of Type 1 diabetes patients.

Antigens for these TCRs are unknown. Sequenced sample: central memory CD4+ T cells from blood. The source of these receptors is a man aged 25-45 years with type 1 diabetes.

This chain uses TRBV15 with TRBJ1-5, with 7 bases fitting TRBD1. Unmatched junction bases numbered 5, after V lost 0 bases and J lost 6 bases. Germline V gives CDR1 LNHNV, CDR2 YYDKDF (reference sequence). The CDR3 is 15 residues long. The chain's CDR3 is CATSRDQGEVQPQHF. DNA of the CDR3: TGTGCCACCAGCAGAGATCAGGGGGAAGTTCAGCCCCAGCATTTT.

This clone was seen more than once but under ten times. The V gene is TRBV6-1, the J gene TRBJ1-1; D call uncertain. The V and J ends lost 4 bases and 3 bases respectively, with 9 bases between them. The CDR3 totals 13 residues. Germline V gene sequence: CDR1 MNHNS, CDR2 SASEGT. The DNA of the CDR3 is TGTGCCAGCAGTGTCCGGCTAGACACTGAAGCTTTCTTT. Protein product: CASSVRLDTEAFF.

The CDR3 nucleotides read TGTGCCAGTAGTATAGAGTTTAGGGGTGGACAGCCCCAGCATTTT. Its protein product is CASSIEFRGGQPQHF. The chain uses TRBV19 and TRBJ1-5, with a tentative D call TRBD1 (5 bases). This CDR3 is 15 amino acids long. Deletions cut 0 bases from V and 7 bases from J, with 13 bases between. CDR1 is LNHDA, CDR2 SQIVND, per germline (reference sequence).

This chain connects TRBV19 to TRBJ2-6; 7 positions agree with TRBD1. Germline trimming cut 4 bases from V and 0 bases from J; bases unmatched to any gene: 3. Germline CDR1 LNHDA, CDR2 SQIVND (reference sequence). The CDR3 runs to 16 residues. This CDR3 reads CASSRGQYSGANVLTF. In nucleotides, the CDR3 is TGTGCCAGTAGTAGGGGACAGTACTCTGGGGCCAACGTCCTGACTTTC.

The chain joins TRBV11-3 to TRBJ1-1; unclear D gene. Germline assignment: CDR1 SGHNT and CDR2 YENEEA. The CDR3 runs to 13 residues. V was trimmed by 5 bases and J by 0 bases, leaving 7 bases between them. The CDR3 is CASSPNLNTEAFF. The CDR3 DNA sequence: TGTGCCAGCAGCCCTAACCTGAACACTGAAGCTTTCTTT. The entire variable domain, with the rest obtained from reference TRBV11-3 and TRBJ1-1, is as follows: EAGVVQSPRYKIIEKKQPVAFWCNPISGHNTLYWYLQNLGQGPELLIRYENEEAVDDSQLPKDRFSAERLKGVDSTLKIQPAELGDSAVYLCASSPNLNTEAFFGQGTRLTVV.

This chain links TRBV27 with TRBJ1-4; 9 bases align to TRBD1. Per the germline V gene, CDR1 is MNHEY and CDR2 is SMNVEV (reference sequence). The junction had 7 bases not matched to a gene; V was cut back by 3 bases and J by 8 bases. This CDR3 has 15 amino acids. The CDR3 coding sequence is TGTGCCAGCAGTTTCTCGGGACAGGGTGAAGAAAAACTGTTTTTT. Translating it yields CASSFSGQGEEKLFF.

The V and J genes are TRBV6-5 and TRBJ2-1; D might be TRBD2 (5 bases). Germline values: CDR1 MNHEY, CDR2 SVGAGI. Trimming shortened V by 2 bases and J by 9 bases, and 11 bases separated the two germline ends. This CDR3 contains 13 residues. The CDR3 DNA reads TGTGCCAGCAGTTACGAAGTTCGGGGTGAGCAGTTCTTC. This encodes CASSYEVRGEQFF.

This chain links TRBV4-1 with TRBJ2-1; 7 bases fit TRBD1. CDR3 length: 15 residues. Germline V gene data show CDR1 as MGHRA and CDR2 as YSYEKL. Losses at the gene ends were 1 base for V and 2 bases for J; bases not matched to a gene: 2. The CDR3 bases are TGCGCCAGCAGCCAAGGACAGGGCCCCTACAATGAGCAGTTCTTC. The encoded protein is CASSQGQGPYNEQFF.

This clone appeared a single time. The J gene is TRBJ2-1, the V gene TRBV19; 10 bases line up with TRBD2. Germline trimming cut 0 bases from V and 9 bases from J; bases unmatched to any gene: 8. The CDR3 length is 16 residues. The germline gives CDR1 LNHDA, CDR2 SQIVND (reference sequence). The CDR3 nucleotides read TGTGCCAGTAGTATAGATCTGGTACTAGCGGGACGTGAGCAGTTCTTC. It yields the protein CASSIDLVLAGREQFF.

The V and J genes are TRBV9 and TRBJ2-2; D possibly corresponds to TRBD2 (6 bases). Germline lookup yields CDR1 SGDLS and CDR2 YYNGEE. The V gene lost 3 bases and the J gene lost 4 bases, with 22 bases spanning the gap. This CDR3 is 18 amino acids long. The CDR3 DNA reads TGTGCCAGCAGCGCAAGAAAAAACAGGTTGGGAGGCACCGGGGAGCTGTTTTTT. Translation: CASSARKNRLGGTGELFF.

The CDR3: CASSLAAGGQETQYF. The CDR3 DNA is TGTGCCAGCAGTTTGGCAGCGGGAGGTCAAGAGACCCAGTACTTC. The rearrangement links TRBV28 to TRBJ2-5, with TRBD2 matching 9 bases. Germline assignment: CDR1 MDHEN and CDR2 SYDVKM. The CDR3 runs to 15 residues. V shed 3 bases and J 2 bases; nucleotides not matched to a gene: 4.

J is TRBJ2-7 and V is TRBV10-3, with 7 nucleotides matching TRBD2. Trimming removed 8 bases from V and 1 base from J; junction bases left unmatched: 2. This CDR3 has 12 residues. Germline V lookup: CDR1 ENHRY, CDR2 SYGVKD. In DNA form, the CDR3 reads TGTGCCATCGGGGGGGTGTCCTACGAGCAGTACTTC. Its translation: CAIGGVSYEQYF.

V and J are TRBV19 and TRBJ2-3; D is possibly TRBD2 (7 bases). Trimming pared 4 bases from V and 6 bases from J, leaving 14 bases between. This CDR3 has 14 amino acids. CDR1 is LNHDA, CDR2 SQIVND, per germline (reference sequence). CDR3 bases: TGTGCCAGTAGTAATCGAGGGGGGGTGGATACGCAGTATTTT. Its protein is CASSNRGGVDTQYF. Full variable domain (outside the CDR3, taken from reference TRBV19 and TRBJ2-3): DGGITQSPKYLFRKEGQNVTLSCEQNLNHDAMYWYRQDPGQGLRLIYYSQIVNDFQKGDIAEGYSVSREKKESFPLTVTSAQKNPTAFYLCASSNRGGVDTQYFGPGTRLTVL.

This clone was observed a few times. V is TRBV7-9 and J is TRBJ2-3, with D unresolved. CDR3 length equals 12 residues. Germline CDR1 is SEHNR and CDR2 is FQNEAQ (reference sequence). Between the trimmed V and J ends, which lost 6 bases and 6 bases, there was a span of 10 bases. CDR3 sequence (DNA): TGTGCCAGCAGTCCCCAAGCGGATACGCAGTATTTT. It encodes CASSPQADTQYF.

CDR3 in amino acids: CASSPYREGAETQYF. The CDR3 nucleotides read TGTGCCAGCTCACCCTACCGGGAGGGTGCGGAGACCCAGTACTTC. V usage is TRBV18 and J usage is TRBJ2-5, with 8 bases matching TRBD2. Germline V CDR1 and CDR2: KGHSH, LQKENI. With V trimmed by 3 bases and J by 5 bases, 8 bases remained unmatched. The CDR3 is 15 residues long.